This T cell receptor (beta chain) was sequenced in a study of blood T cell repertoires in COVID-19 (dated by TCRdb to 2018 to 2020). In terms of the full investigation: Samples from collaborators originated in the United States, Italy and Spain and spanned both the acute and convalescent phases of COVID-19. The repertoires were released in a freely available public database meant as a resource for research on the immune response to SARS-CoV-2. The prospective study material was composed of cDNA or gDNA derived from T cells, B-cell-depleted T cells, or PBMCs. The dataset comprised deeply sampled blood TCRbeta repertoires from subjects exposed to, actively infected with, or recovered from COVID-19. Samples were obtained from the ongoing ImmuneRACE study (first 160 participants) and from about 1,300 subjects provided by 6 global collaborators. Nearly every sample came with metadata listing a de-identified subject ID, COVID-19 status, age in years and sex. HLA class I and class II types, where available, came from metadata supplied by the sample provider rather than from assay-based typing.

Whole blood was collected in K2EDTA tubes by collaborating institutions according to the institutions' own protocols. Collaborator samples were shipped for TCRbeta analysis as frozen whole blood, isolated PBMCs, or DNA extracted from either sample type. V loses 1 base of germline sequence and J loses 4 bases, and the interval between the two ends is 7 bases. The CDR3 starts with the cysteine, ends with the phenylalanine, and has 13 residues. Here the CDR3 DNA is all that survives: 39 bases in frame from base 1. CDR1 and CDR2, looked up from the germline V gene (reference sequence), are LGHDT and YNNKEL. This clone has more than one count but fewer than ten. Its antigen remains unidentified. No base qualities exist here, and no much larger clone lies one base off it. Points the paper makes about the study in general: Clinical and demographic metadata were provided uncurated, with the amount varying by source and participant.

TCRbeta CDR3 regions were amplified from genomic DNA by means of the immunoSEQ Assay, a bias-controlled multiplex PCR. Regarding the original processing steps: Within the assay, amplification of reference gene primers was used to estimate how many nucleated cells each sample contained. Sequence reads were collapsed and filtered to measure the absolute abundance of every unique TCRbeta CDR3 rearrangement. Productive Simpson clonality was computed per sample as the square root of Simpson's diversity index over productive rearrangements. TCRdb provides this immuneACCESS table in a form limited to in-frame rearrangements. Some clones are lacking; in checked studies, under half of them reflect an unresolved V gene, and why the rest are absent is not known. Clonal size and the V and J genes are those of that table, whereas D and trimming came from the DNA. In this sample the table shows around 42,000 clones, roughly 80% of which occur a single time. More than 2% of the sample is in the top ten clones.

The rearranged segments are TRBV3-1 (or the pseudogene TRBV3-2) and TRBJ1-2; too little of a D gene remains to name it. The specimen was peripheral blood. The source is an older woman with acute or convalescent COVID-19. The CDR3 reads CASSQGLSYGYTF. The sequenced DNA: TGTGCCAGCAGCCAAGGTTTGAGCTATGGCTACACCTTC.